This T cell receptor (beta chain) emerged from a study of blood T cell repertoires in COVID-19. On the study more broadly: Samples came from the United States, Italy and Spain, spanning acute and convalescent COVID-19. T cells, B-cell-depleted T cells, or PBMCs provided the cDNA or gDNA that served as material.

Participant ages covered roughly 18 to 89 years across about two dozen US areas. The J segment lost 0 bases and the V segment lost 4 bases, leaving 5 bases of the junction unmatched. The CDR3 sequence is 15 residues long. Germline loops: CDR1 SGHDN, CDR2 FVKESK. Profiling relied on immunoSEQ multiplex PCR, and the TCRdb table lists in-frame clones only, not all of them. Here the sample spans under 250,000 clones, 85% to 90% being singletons. The sequenced sample consisted of PBMCs or T cells enriched from blood (not recorded which). The rearrangement joins TRBV14 to TRBJ1-2; TRBD1 agrees at 7 bases. The receptor comes from a woman aged 18-29 years in a cohort exposed to, infected with or recovered from COVID-19 (not recorded which). The CDR3 DNA sequence: TGTGCCAGCAGCCCTAGGACAGGAACTAACTATGGCTACACCTTC. Translation: CASSPRTGTNYGYTF. The full variable domain, its missing parts supplied by reference TRBV14 and TRBJ1-2, is EAGVTQFPSHSVIEKGQTVTLRCDPISGHDNLYWYRRVMGKEIKFLLHFVKESKQDESGMPNNRFLAERTGGTYSTLKVQPAELEDSGVYFCASSPRTGTNYGYTFGSGTRLTVV.